Presented here are 17 T cell receptor beta chains from one specimen sequenced in a study of T cells in Graves' hyperthyroidism and ophthalmopathy. Amplified TCR beta CDR3 regions came from RNA transcripts. The study used the HTBI primer set for a first-round RT-PCR of the TCR CDR3. TCRdb used MiXCR to reprocess the multiplex PCR reads, holding one entry per CDR3 protein. Altogether roughly 300,000 distinct CDR3 sequences are present, less than 30% being singletons, with the ten largest covering about 25%. The sample was blood. The receptors derive from a man aged 35 to 55 with Graves' hyperthyroidism that later progressed to Graves' ophthalmopathy.

As to this clonotype: A much larger clonotype is one base distant, so this may be a read error. V usage is TRBV13 and J usage is TRBJ2-2, with TRBD2 matching over 14 bases. In germline, CDR1 is PRHDT, CDR2 FYEKMQ (reference sequence). The CDR3 covers 16 residues. V shed 7 bases and J 7 bases; nucleotides not matched to a gene: 8. CDR3 coding DNA: TGTGCCAGCATCACTGGGACTAGCGGGAGAGGCGGGGAGCTGTTTTTT. Residues: CASITGTSGRGGELFF.

The rearrangement links TRBV19 to TRBJ2-2; TRBD1 agrees at 7 bases. Looked up from germline, CDR1 is LNHDA and CDR2 is SQIVND (reference sequence). The trim removed 3 bases at V and 3 bases at J, leaving 1 base unmatched. The CDR3 sequence is 14 residues long. The CDR3 reads CASSIGTDTGELFF. The CDR3 DNA is TGTGCCAGTAGTATCGGGACAGACACCGGGGAGCTGTTTTTT.

This clonotype was observed a single time. The rearrangement joins TRBV29-1 to TRBJ2-5; tentative D call: TRBD2 (6 bases). Germline CDR1 SQVTM, CDR2 ANQGSEA. V was clipped by 4 bases and J by 5 bases, with 11 bases between them. This CDR3 has 12 amino acids. In DNA form, the CDR3 reads TGCAGCGTTGGACTAGAGGGGGAGACCCAGTACTTC. Translation gives CSVGLEGETQYF. Using reference TRBV29-1 and TRBJ2-5 for the parts outside the CDR3, the full variable domain is SAVISQKPSRDICQRGTSLTIQCQVDSQVTMMFWYRQQPGQSLTLIATANQGSEATYESGFVIDKFPISRPNLTFSTLTVSNMSPEDSSIYLCSVGLEGETQYFGPGTRLLVL.

The sample holds a few counts of this clonotype. This chain joins TRBV6-1 and TRBJ2-7, with unresolved D. The germline V gene encodes CDR1 MNHNS and CDR2 SASEGT. Between the trimmed V and J ends, which lost 3 bases and 0 bases, there was a span of 6 bases. This CDR3 region has 13 residues. CDR3 residues: CASSETDSYEQYF. The CDR3, as DNA: TGTGCCAGCAGTGAGACGGACTCCTACGAGCAGTACTTC.

This clonotype appeared many times. The chain has TRBV19 and TRBJ2-5; tentatively, D is TRBD1 (5 bases). Trimming shortened V by 6 bases and J by 1 base, and 9 bases separated the two germline ends. Germline V gene lookup returns CDR1 LNHDA and CDR2 SQIVND (reference sequence). The CDR3 spans 13 residues. CDR3 nucleotide sequence: TGTGCCAGTAGAACTCAGGGCCAAGAGACCCAGTACTTC. Its protein is CASRTQGQETQYF. Looking up the rest from reference TRBV19 and TRBJ2-5 gives the full variable domain: DGGITQSPKYLFRKEGQNVTLSCEQNLNHDAMYWYRQDPGQGLRLIYYSQIVNDFQKGDIAEGYSVSREKKESFPLTVTSAQKNPTAFYLCASRTQGQETQYFGPGTRLLVL.

Many counts were recorded for this clonotype. This chain uses TRBV6-5 with TRBJ2-7, with 7 nucleotides matching TRBD1. The CDR3 extends over 15 amino acids. J was trimmed by 2 bases and V by 6 bases; bases with no gene match: 10. CDR1 and CDR2 (germline): MNHEY, SVGAGI. CDR3 amino acids: CASSPQPGQAYEQYF. The DNA of the CDR3 is TGTGCCAGCAGCCCTCAACCCGGACAGGCCTACGAGCAGTACTTC.

This chain links TRBV4-1 with TRBJ2-5; 8 bases match TRBD2. Looked up from germline, CDR1 is MGHRA and CDR2 is YSYEKL. The CDR3 length is 20 residues. V shed 3 bases and J 2 bases; nucleotides not matched to a gene: 20. CDR3 nucleotides: TGCGCCAGCAGCCAGATATCAGGGACGGTCGAGCGGGGGCCACAAGAGACCCAGTACTTC. It translates to CASSQISGTVERGPQETQYF.

This sequence joins TRBV6-1 and TRBJ2-5; 10 bases agree with TRBD2. V lost 6 bases to trimming and J lost 4 bases; unmatched junction nucleotides: 11. The CDR3 spans 16 residues. Germline V gene lookup returns CDR1 MNHNS and CDR2 SASEGT. This chain's CDR3 is CASSPRLAGVSETQYF. In DNA, the CDR3 is TGTGCCAGCAGCCCCCGGCTAGCGGGAGTATCAGAGACCCAGTACTTC.

This clonotype was observed many times. The V and J genes are TRBV27 and TRBJ1-6; TRBD1 matches at 11 bases. Germline assignment: CDR1 MNHEY and CDR2 SMNVEV (reference sequence). Trimming cost V 8 bases and J 7 bases; bases outside gene matches: 7. The CDR3 covers 15 residues. The CDR3 DNA is TGTGCCAGCTGCGGACAGGGGGCTCCGAATTCACCCCTCCACTTT. Amino acids: CASCGQGAPNSPLHF.

The chain combines TRBV28 with TRBJ1-2, with TRBD1 matching 12 bases. The germline CDR1 and CDR2 sequences are MDHEN and SYDVKM. Trimming removed 10 bases from V and 7 bases from J; junction bases left unmatched: 13. The CDR3 spans 15 residues. The CDR3 bases are TGTGCCATCGATCCCCCTGGGACAGGGGGCTCTGGCTACACCTTC. Its protein is CAIDPPGTGGSGYTF.

This clonotype was seen at least ten times. The junction does not match germline at one end; this may be a read error. V usage is TRBV6-1 and J usage is TRBJ2-7; D may be TRBD1 (7 bases). Germline assignment: CDR1 MNHNS and CDR2 SASEGT. The CDR3 runs 13 residues. The CDR3 region is CATSRGDSDEQYF. DNA of the CDR3: TGTGCCACCTCCAGGGGGGACTCCGACGAGCAGTACTTC.

There are many counts of this clonotype. The chain has TRBV20-1 and TRBJ2-7; 13 nucleotides match TRBD2. Germline V gene data show CDR1 as DFQATT and CDR2 as SNEGSKA (reference sequence). J lost 2 bases, V lost 0 bases, and 7 bases had no gene match. CDR3 length equals 17 residues. CDR3 amino acids: CSAREWGGLAGPYEQYF. CDR3 DNA sequence: TGCAGTGCTAGAGAGTGGGGGGGACTAGCGGGACCCTACGAGCAGTACTTC.

The count of this clonotype is one. The gene calls are TRBV12-3 or TRBV12-4 and TRBJ2-7; 9 bases match TRBD2. The V and J ends lost 6 bases and 5 bases, in that order; junction bases with no gene match: 14. This CDR3 is 16 amino acids long. Here the CDR3 DNA reads TGTGCCAGCAGCCCTGGAAGTAGCGGGAGTCAGAACGAGCAGTACTTC. Translating gives CASSPGSSGSQNEQYF.

The chain uses TRBV12-3 or TRBV12-4 and TRBJ2-2; 13 nucleotides match TRBD2. J was trimmed by 6 bases and V by 6 bases; bases with no gene match: 4. This CDR3 contains 15 residues. CDR3 sequence reads: CASRGLAGVAGELFF. CDR3 bases: TGTGCCAGCAGAGGACTAGCGGGAGTTGCCGGGGAGCTGTTTTTT.

The chain couples TRBV6-2 or TRBV6-3 to TRBJ2-7, with TRBD2 matching 8 bases. The germline V gene has CDR1 MNHEY and CDR2 SVGEGT. Trimming removed 7 bases from V and 3 bases from J; junction bases left unmatched: 17. This CDR3 contains 17 residues. The CDR3 nucleotides read TGTGCCAGCATCTCTGGGGGCGCCGGGAGGGCCAACTACGAGCAGTACTTC. This translates into CASISGGAGRANYEQYF.

This clonotype was detected many times. V usage is TRBV5-6 and J usage is TRBJ2-3, with D hard to call. Germline V gives CDR1 SGHDT, CDR2 YYEEEE. CDR3 length: 15 residues. V shed 4 bases and J shed 0 bases, with 12 bases lying between them. CDR3 loop: CASSPLGRSTDTQYF. The CDR3 coding sequence is TGTGCCAGCAGCCCCCTGGGCAGGAGCACAGATACGCAGTATTTT.

This clonotype was found many times. This CDR3 is CAWSVYIQGETQYF. The CDR3, as DNA: TGTGCCTGGAGTGTCTACATACAGGGAGAGACCCAGTACTTC. This sequence joins TRBV30 and TRBJ2-5; maybe TRBD1 (6 bases). The V end lost 0 bases, the J end lost 4 bases, and 12 bases lay between the germline ends. The CDR3 contains 14 residues. Looked up from germline, CDR1 is GTSNPN and CDR2 is SVGIG (reference sequence).